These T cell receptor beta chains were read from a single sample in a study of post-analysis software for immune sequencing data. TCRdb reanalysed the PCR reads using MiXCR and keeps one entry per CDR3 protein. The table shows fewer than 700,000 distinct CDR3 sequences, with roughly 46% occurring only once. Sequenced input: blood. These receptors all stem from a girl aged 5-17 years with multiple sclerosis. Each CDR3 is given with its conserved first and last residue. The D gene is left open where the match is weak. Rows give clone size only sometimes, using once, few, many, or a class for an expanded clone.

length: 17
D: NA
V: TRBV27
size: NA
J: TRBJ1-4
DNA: TGTGCCAGCAGTCCTTCCAGTGGGGGATCGACTAATGAAAAACTGTTTTTT
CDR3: CASSPSSGGSTNEKLFF

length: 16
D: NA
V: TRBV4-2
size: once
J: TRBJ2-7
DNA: TGTGCCAGCAGCCAAGTCAGAGCGGGTTACTCCTACGAGCAGTACTTC
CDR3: CASSQVRAGYSYEQYF

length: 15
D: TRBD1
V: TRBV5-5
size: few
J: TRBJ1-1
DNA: TGTGCCAGCAGCCTGGCGCAGGGGGCATACACTGAAGCTTTCTTT
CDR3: CASSLAQGAYTEAFF

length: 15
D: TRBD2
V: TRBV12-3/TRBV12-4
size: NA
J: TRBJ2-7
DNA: TGTGCCAGCAGTTTGAAACTAGCGGGAGGGTACGAGCAGTACTTC
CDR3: CASSLKLAGGYEQYF

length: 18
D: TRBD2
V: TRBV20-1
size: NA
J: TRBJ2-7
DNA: TGCAGTGCCGGTGGGGAGGGCGTCGGCCCGCCCGGGCCTTACGAGCAGTACTTC
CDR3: CSAGGEGVGPPGPYEQYF

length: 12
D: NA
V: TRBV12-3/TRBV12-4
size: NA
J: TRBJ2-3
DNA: TGTGCCAGTGGATTCAGTACAGATACGCAGTATTTT
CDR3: CASGFSTDTQYF

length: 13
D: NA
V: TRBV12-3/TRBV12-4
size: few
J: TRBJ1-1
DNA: TGTGCCAGCATCAGACCAGGGAACACTGAAGCTTTCTTT
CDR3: CASIRPGNTEAFF

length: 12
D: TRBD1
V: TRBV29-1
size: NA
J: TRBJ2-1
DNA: TGCAGCGTCCCAAGGACAGGAGGTGAGCAGTTCTTC
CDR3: CSVPRTGGEQFF

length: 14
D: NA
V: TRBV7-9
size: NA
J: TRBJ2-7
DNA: TGTGCCAGCAGCCGACCGGGACGGGATTACGAGCAGTACTTC
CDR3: CASSRPGRDYEQYF

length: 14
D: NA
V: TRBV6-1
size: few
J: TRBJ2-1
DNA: TGTGCCAGCAGTGAAAGAGTCCAGGGCGGTGAGCAGTTCTTC
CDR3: CASSERVQGGEQFF

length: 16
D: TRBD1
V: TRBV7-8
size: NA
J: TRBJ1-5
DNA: TGTGCCAGCAGTCCCGACAGGGTTAAGTTTTTTCAGCCCCAGCATTTT
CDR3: CASSPDRVKFFQPQHF

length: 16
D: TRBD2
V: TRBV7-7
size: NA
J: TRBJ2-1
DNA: TGTGCTAGCAGCTTAAGGTGGGCTAGCGGGACCCATGAGCAGTTCTTC
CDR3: CASSLRWASGTHEQFF

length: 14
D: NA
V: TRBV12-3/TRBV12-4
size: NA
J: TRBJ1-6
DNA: TGTGCCAGCAGACTCCGGGAGCTTAATTCACCCCTCCACTTT
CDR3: CASRLRELNSPLHF

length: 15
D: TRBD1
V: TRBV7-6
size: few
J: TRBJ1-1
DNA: TGTGCCAGCAGCTTAGGCCAGGGGGCGGGCACTGAAGCTTTCTTT
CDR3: CASSLGQGAGTEAFF

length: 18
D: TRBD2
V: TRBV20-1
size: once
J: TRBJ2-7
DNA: TGCAGTGCTAGAGTAAGCGGGAGGGCCGGACCGAGCTCCTACGAGCAGTACTTC
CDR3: CSARVSGRAGPSSYEQYF

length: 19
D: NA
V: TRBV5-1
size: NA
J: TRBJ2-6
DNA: TGCGCCAGCAGCTTGGCCGGGGGTGTCGCGAGCTCTGGGGCCAACGTCCTGACTTTC
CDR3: CASSLAGGVASSGANVLTF

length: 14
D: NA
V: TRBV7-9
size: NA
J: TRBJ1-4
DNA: TGTGCCAGCAGCGAAGCGACAGATAATGAAAAACTGTTTTTT
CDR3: CASSEATDNEKLFF

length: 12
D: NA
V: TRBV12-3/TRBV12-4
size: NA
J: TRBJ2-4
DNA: TGTGCCAGCAGTTCCCACAGGGACATTCAGTACTTC
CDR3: CASSSHRDIQYF

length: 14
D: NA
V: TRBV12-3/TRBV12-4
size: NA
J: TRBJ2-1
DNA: TGTGCCAGCAGTTTTTCTTTTCTCGTCAATGAGCAGTTCTTC
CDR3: CASSFSFLVNEQFF

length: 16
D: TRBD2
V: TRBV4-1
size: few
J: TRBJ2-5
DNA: TGCGCCAGCAGCCAACGGGGACTAGCGCCCGGAGAGACCCAGTACTTC
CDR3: CASSQRGLAPGETQYF

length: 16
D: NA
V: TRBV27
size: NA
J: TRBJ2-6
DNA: TGTGCCAGCAGTGACAGGCTAAGCTCTGGGGCCAACGTCCTGACTTTC
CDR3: CASSDRLSSGANVLTF

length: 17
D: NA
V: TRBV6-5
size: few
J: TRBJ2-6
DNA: TGTGCCAGCAGTTACTCGGGACTTACCTCTGGGGCCAACGTCCTGACTTTC
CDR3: CASSYSGLTSGANVLTF

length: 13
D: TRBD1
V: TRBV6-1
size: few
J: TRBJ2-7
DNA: TGTGCCAGCAGGAGGGACAGAGCCTACGAGCAGTACTTC
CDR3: CASRRDRAYEQYF

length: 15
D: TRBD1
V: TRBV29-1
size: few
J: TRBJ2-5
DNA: TGCAGCGTTCCCAAAGGGTCAGGACAGGGAGAGACCCAGTACTTC
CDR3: CSVPKGSGQGETQYF

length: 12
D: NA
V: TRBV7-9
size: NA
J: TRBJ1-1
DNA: TGTGCCAGCAGCTTGGGGGTGGCTGAAGCTTTCTTT
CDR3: CASSLGVAEAFF

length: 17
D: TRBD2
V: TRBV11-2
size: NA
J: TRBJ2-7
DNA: TGTGCCAGCAGCTTAGATGGGATAGCGGGAGGACCCTACGAGCAGTACTTC
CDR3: CASSLDGIAGGPYEQYF

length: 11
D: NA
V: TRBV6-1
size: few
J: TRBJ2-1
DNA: TGTGCCAGCAGAGCCGGGAATGAGCAGTTCTTC
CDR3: CASRAGNEQFF

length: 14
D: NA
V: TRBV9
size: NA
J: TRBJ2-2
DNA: TGTGCCAGCAGCGTAGTAATAGACACCGGGGAGCTGTTTTTT
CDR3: CASSVVIDTGELFF

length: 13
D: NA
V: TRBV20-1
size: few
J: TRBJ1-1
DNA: TGCAGTGCCTACGAACAGGGACCCACTGAAGCTTTCTTT
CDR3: CSAYEQGPTEAFF

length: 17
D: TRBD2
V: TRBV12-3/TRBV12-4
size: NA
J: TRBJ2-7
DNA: TGTGCCAGCAGTTTAGCACCCCCGGGACTAGCGAACTACGAGCAGTACTTC
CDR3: CASSLAPPGLANYEQYF

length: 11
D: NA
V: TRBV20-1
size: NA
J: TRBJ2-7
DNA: TGCAGTGCTATGGACTTAGGCGAGCAGTACTTC
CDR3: CSAMDLGEQYF

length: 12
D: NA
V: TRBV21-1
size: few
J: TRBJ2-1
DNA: TGTGCCAGCAGCACCCCAGGAGGTGAGCAGTTCTTC
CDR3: CASSTPGGEQFF

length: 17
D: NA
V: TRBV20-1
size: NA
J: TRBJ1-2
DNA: TGCAGTGCTAGAGTAAATGGCTTGGGGTCTTTAAACTATGGCTACACCTTC
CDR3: CSARVNGLGSLNYGYTF

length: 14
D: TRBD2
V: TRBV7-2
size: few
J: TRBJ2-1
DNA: TGTGCCAGCAGCTTAGTCGTGGGGGGGTTCTGGCAGTTCTTC
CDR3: CASSLVVGGFWQFF

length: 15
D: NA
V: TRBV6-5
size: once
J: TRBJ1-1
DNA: TGTGCCAGCAGTTACTCGGTTCATATGTACACTGAAGCTTTCTTT
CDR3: CASSYSVHMYTEAFF

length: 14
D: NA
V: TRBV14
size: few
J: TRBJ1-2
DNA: TGTGCCAGCAGCTTATCAGGGGTTTGGTATGGCTACACCTTC
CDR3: CASSLSGVWYGYTF

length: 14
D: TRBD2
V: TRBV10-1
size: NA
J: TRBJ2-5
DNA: TGCGCCAGCAGTGAGATAGCGGGAGGCAATGAGCAGTACTTC
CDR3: CASSEIAGGNEQYF

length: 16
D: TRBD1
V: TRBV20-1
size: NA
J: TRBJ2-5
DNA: TGCAGTGCTAGACGCCAAGGGACAGGGACTAAAGAGACCCAGTACTTC
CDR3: CSARRQGTGTKETQYF

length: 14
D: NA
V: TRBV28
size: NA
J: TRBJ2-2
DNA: TGTGCCAGCAGCGTTTGGGGTGCCACCGGGGAGCTGTTTTTT
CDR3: CASSVWGATGELFF

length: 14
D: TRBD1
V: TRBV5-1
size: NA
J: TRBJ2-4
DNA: TGCGCCAGCAGCTTTCCAGGACAGGGGACGGAGCAGTACTTC
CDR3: CASSFPGQGTEQYF

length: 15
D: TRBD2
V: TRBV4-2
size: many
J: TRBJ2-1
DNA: TGTGCCAGCAGCCCGCTAGCGGGAGAGAGAAATGAGCAGTTCTTC
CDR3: CASSPLAGERNEQFF

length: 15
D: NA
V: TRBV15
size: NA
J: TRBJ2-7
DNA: TGTGCCACCAGCAGAGAGGCAGGGGATGCCTACGAGCAGTACTTC
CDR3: CATSREAGDAYEQYF

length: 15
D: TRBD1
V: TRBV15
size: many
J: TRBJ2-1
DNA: TGTGCCACCAGCCCCGGACAGGGCGTTGTCAATGAGCAGTTCTTC
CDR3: CATSPGQGVVNEQFF

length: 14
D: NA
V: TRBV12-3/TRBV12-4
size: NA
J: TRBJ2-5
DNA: TGTGCCAGCAGTCAGAGTACAGACTCCGGGACCCAGTACTTC
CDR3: CASSQSTDSGTQYF

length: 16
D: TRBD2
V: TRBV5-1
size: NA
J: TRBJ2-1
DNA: TGCGCCAGCAGGCCGGTGACTAGCGGTTCCTACAATGAGCAGTTCTTC
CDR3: CASRPVTSGSYNEQFF

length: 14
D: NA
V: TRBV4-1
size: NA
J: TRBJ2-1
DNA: TGCGCCAGCTGGGGTGGTGGGGCCATGAATGAGCAGTTCTTC
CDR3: CASWGGGAMNEQFF

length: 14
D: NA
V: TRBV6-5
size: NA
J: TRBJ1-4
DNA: TGTGCCAGCAGACCCGACAGCGCCAATGAAAAACTGTTTTTT
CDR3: CASRPDSANEKLFF

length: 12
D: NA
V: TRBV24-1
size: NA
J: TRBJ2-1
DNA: TGTGCCACCAGTCCGGGCTACAATGAGCAGTTCTTC
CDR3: CATSPGYNEQFF

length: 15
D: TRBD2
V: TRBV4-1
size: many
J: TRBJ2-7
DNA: TGCGCCAGCAGCCAAGAACTAGCGGGCTCCTACGAGCAGTACTTC
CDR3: CASSQELAGSYEQYF

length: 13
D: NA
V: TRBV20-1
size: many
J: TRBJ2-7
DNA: TGCAGTGCTAGCTTCCAGGGCCCCTACGAGCAGTACTTC
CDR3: CSASFQGPYEQYF

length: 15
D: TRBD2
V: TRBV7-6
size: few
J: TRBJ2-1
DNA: TGTGCCAGCAGCTCTGGGGCGGGAGGCTACAATGAGCAGTTCTTC
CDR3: CASSSGAGGYNEQFF

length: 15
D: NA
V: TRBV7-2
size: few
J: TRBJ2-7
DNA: TGTGCCAGCAGCCCTCGACAGGGTAGCGGCTACGAGCAGTACTTC
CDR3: CASSPRQGSGYEQYF

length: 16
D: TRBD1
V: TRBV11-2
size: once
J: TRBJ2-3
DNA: TGTGCCAGCAGCCGCGGACAGGTTTGGGCCTCAGATACGCAGTATTTT
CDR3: CASSRGQVWASDTQYF

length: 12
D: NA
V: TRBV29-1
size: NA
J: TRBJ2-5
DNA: TGCAGCGTTGCGCCCGTAGGAGAGACCCAGTACTTC
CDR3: CSVAPVGETQYF

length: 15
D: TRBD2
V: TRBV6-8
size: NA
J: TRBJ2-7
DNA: TGTGCCAGCGGGGGGGGGACTAGCGACAACTACGAGCAGTACTTC
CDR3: CASGGGTSDNYEQYF